This T cell receptor beta chain was obtained from a study of CXCR3-negative and CXCR3-positive naive CD8 T cells. UMI-labeled TRB cDNA libraries were prepared by 5' RACE. For each CDR3 protein, TCRdb gives one entry from its re-call of the 5' RACE reads, without DNA. The listing contains about 110,000 distinct CDR3 sequences. A note on this clonotype: Its matching antigen is unknown.

Findings and caveats of the study: In CXCR3-positive naive cells, the TRB CDR3s were more hydrophobic than in CXCR3-negative naive cells. CXCR3 levels fell partly with cryopreservation; most assays relied on fresh PBMCs.

Triplicate sorting captured some 290,000 cells each from every CD8+ T cell subset. A CD45RO-CCR7+CD27+CD95- phenotype identified naive CD8+ T cells. This receptor was identified in a human donor in good health. Some clones in this sample may be carry-over from other donors' samples. The sequencing sample was made of naive CXCR3+ CD8+ T cells from blood. As to subset: CD45RO-CCR7+CD27+CD95- naive CD8+ T cells expressing CXCR3 (TNR3+).

Here the CDR3 reads CASSLGISYEQYF. The chain recombines TRBV12-3 or TRBV12-4 with TRBJ2-7. The CDR3 has 13 amino acids.